This passage covers 16 T cell receptor beta chains from one sample sequenced in a study of identical twins. Via MiXCR, TCRdb re-called the 5' RACE reads, giving one row per CDR3 protein. The sample has just under 650,000 distinct CDR3 sequences; roughly 7.2% are singletons. A further study also used this sample, focusing on yellow fever vaccine responses in identical twins.

The sequenced material came from PBMCs. The receptors shown here come from a woman between 18 and 30 years old in good health.

In this sample, this clonotype turned up many times. This chain joins TRBV5-1 and TRBJ2-7, with TRBD2 matching over 10 bases. CDR1 is SGHRS, CDR2 YFSETQ, per germline. The trim removed 1 base at V and 2 bases at J, leaving 6 bases unmatched. The CDR3 totals 16 residues. CDR3 in DNA: TGCGCCAGCAGCTTGCAGCTAGCGGGAGACACCTACGAGCAGTACTTC. It is translated as CASSLQLAGDTYEQYF.

In its sample, this clonotype was seen many times. The rearrangement joins TRBV5-1 to TRBJ1-1; unclear D gene. Trimming took off 3 bases at V and 5 bases at J, with 20 bases between the two ends. CDR1 SGHRS and CDR2 YFSETQ come from the germline V gene. This CDR3 contains 16 residues. As DNA, the CDR3 is TGCGCCAGCAGCTCCCCGCCCAAAGAACCCTATACTGAAGCTTTCTTT. Protein: CASSSPPKEPYTEAFF.

This clonotype was detected ten times or more. This rearrangement joins TRBV4-2 to TRBJ2-7, with D unclear. This CDR3 region has 14 residues. Trimming shortened V by 0 bases and J by 4 bases, and 10 bases separated the two germline ends. CDR1 and CDR2 from the germline V gene are LGHNA and YNFKEQ. CDR3 in DNA: TGTGCCAGCAGCCAAGAGGGAAGGACGTACGAGCAGTACTTC. Its translation is CASSQEGRTYEQYF.

V gene TRBV12-3 or TRBV12-4 combines with J gene TRBJ2-1; the match to TRBD2 covers 10 bases. The CDR3 runs 14 residues. Trimming cost V 5 bases and J 6 bases; bases outside gene matches: 4. In DNA form, the CDR3 reads TGTGCCAGCAGTCCTAGCGGGAGTGTCAATGAGCAGTTCTTC. The encoded protein is CASSPSGSVNEQFF.

The chain couples TRBV29-1 to TRBJ2-2; a weak D match, TRBD2 (7 bases). This CDR3 is built from 15 residues. From germline, CDR1 is SQVTM and CDR2 ANQGSEA. V dropped 3 bases and J dropped 5 bases, with 16 bases sitting between them. As DNA, the CDR3 is TGCAGCGTTGACCCTAGGGGGGGCGCGACCGGGGAGCTGTTTTTT. This gives the protein CSVDPRGGATGELFF.

This clonotype was recorded many times. The chain couples TRBV5-1 to TRBJ2-2, with TRBD2 matching over 12 bases. V lost 1 base and J lost 4; bases outside the gene matches: 8. This CDR3 is 18 amino acids long. Per germline, CDR1 SGHRS and CDR2 YFSETQ. CDR3 sequence reads: CASSLNLAGGPPTGELFF. The CDR3 DNA follows: TGCGCCAGCAGCTTGAATCTAGCGGGAGGGCCGCCCACCGGGGAGCTGTTTTTT.

This clonotype was counted only a few times. The rearrangement joins TRBV5-4 to TRBJ1-5; D possibly corresponds to TRBD1 (6 bases). Trimming left V 2 bases short and J 4 bases short, with 28 bases between. Germline CDR1 SGHNT, CDR2 YYREEE (reference sequence). The CDR3 has 20 amino acids. CDR3 sequence: CASSLRPRKGSTGGNQPQHF. Written as DNA, the CDR3 is TGTGCCAGCAGCTTACGCCCGCGGAAGGGGTCGACAGGTGGGAATCAGCCCCAGCATTTT.

This clonotype was counted many times. The chain uses TRBV5-1 and TRBJ2-1; D gene unclear. The V gene's germline CDR1 is SGHRS and CDR2 YFSETQ. The V gene lost 1 base and the J gene lost 7 bases, with 9 bases spanning the gap. The CDR3 spans 13 residues. The CDR3 region is CASSLSLGNEQFF. The DNA for the CDR3 is TGCGCCAGCAGCTTGAGCCTGGGGAATGAGCAGTTCTTC.

The V call is TRBV2, the J call TRBJ2-7; 9 bases agree with TRBD1. Per germline, CDR1 SNHLY and CDR2 FYNNEI. This CDR3 comprises 13 residues. The J segment lost 4 bases and the V segment lost 4 bases, leaving 2 bases of the junction unmatched. DNA for the CDR3: TGTGCCAGCAGTGGGGGACAGGGATACGAGCAGTACTTC. Translating it yields CASSGGQGYEQYF.

This clonotype was seen a handful of times. The chain links TRBV6-5 to TRBJ2-3; D is unresolved. This CDR3 is built from 12 residues. Germline CDR1 is MNHEY and CDR2 is SVGAGI. Trimming shortened V by 4 bases and J by 7 bases, and 9 bases separated the two germline ends. CDR3 coding DNA: TGTGCCAGCAGTTTAGGCCGAAATACGCAGTATTTT. Protein: CASSLGRNTQYF.

The gene calls are TRBV12-3 or TRBV12-4 and TRBJ2-2, with D uncertain. Trimming took off 5 bases at V and 6 bases at J, with 10 bases between the two ends. The CDR3 runs 13 residues. CDR3 DNA sequence: TGTGCCAGCAGTGCACAGACCGCCGGGGAGCTGTTTTTT. Its protein product is CASSAQTAGELFF.

The chain employs TRBV2 and TRBJ1-1, with TRBD1 identical over 9 bases. Trimming at V came to 0 bases and at J to 4 bases, leaving 9 bases not matched to a gene. Germline V lookup: CDR1 SNHLY, CDR2 FYNNEI. This CDR3 has 17 residues. CDR3 protein: CASSEARRGTGITEAFF. The CDR3 DNA is TGTGCCAGCAGTGAAGCGCGGCGCGGGACAGGGATCACTGAAGCTTTCTTT.

This clonotype has more than one count but fewer than ten. This sequence joins TRBV2 and TRBJ2-5; D may correspond to TRBD1 or TRBD2 (7 bases each). Between the trimmed V and J ends, which lost 6 bases and 5 bases, there was a span of 16 bases. The CDR3 sequence is 14 residues long. Germline CDR1 reads SNHLY; CDR2 reads FYNNEI. The CDR3 protein is CASSERQGGETQYF. Here the CDR3 DNA reads TGTGCCAGCAGCGAAAGACAGGGAGGGGAGACCCAGTACTTC.

This clonotype was detected only a few times. This chain links TRBV9 with TRBJ2-5, with D perhaps being TRBD1 or TRBD2 (5 bases each). The CDR3 is 14 residues long. Germline V gene sequence: CDR1 SGDLS, CDR2 YYNGEE. V lost 0 bases to trimming and J lost 5 bases, with 11 bases between them. This CDR3 reads CASSVGGSSETQYF. CDR3 sequence (DNA): TGTGCCAGCAGCGTAGGGGGGAGCTCCGAGACCCAGTACTTC.

In this sample, this clonotype turned up a few times. The rearrangement joins TRBV6-1 to TRBJ2-3; D unresolved. Germline CDR1 and CDR2: MNHNS and SASEGT. The CDR3 spans 17 residues. Trimming took 7 bases from V and 2 from J, leaving 22 bases between them. The CDR3 loop is CASTRGWSVRHTDTQYF. The DNA for the CDR3 is TGTGCCAGCACCCGCGGATGGTCTGTCCGCCACACAGATACGCAGTATTTT.

The table lists this clonotype with a few counts. V and J are TRBV20-1 and TRBJ1-2, with D hard to call. CDR3 length equals 14 residues. The V end lost 3 bases, the J end lost 4 bases, and 15 bases lay between the germline ends. Germline loops: CDR1 DFQATT, CDR2 SNEGSKA (reference sequence). The CDR3 loop is CSASAKQTSYGYTF. DNA for the CDR3: TGCAGTGCTAGCGCTAAACAGACTAGCTATGGCTACACCTTC.